This T cell receptor (beta chain) was obtained from a study of Ad26.COV2.S vaccination and SARS-CoV-2 variants. Turning to the study itself: Once, or twice with 56 days between doses, Ad26.COV2.S was given intramuscularly. Notes on the study in general: The TCR breadth and depth analyses may have produced an underestimate of total T cell responses.

Regarding this clone: What it binds is not known.

Profiled with immunoSEQ multiplex PCR; TCRdb holds only in-frame clones, not every one. The sample has around 450,000 clones, roughly nine tenths seen once. V shed 4 bases and J shed 9 bases, with 13 bases lying between them. The CDR3 loop spans 13 amino acids. Germline CDR1 is LGHNA and CDR2 is YSLEER. Treatment given: over 15 received Ad26.COV2.S at low or high dose, single or two shots; about 5 received placebo; per-sample allocation not given. At day 63 after the first vaccine or placebo injection, samples were drawn. Its platform was an Ad26 vector, and its expressed antigen was Wuhan-strain SARS-CoV-2 spike.

The chain joins TRBV4-3 to TRBJ2-1; D may be TRBD1 (8 bases). The sample consisted of peripheral blood, taken in a trial of Ad26.COV2.S vaccine versus placebo. The clonotype was recovered from a person between 18 and 65 years old who received the Ad26.COV2.S COVID-19 vaccine or a placebo. CDR3 region: CASSPYRGGEQFF. The CDR3 nucleotides are TGCGCCAGCAGCCCTTACAGGGGGGGTGAGCAGTTCTTC.